This entry lists 3 T cell receptor beta chains sequenced from one sample in a study of metastatic and nonmetastatic thyroid tumors. TCRdb recomputed clones from the PCR reads via MiXCR. The sample lists roughly 93,000 clones; 9.5% to 15% were seen once. Not a single patient had been given any form of treatment at any point before undergoing thyroid surgery. The sample consisted of blood. These receptors were collected from a female donor with papillary thyroid cancer or a benign thyroid nodule (not recorded which). Some clones in this sample may be carry-over from other donors' samples.

Ten or more counts support this clone. This chain joins TRBV7-6 and TRBJ2-7; possible D gene TRBD2, 6 bases. Germline V gene sequence: CDR1 SGHVS, CDR2 FNYEAQ. The V end lost 5 bases, the J end lost 1 base, and 18 bases lay between the germline ends. This CDR3 spans 16 amino acids. CDR3 bases: TGTGCCAGCAGCACCGGACTATCTGGGAGGTCCTACGAGCAGTACTTC. Its translation: CASSTGLSGRSYEQYF.

On this clone itself: A much larger clone lies one base from this, so it may be a read error. This chain uses TRBV5-5 with TRBJ1-1, with 7 nucleotides matching TRBD1. The CDR3 is 13 residues long. CDR1 and CDR2 (germline): SGHKS, YYEKEE (reference sequence). CDR3 protein: CVSSRQGVAERFF. DNA of the CDR3: TGTGTCAGCAGCCGGCAGGGGGTCGCTGAACGGTTCTTT. Using reference TRBV5-5 and TRBJ1-1 for the parts outside the CDR3, the full variable domain is DAGVTQSPTHLIKTRGQQVTLRCSPISGHKSVSWYQQVLGQGPQFIFQYYEKEERGRGNFPDRFSARQFPNYSSELNVNALLLGDSALYLCVSSRQGVAERFFGQGTRLTVV.

Note on this clone: A much larger clone differs from this one at a single base, so this may be a read error. The chain has TRBV9 and TRBJ2-5; 10 bases agree with TRBD1. CDR1 is SGDLS, CDR2 YYNGEE, per germline. The CDR3 is made up of 17 amino acids. CDR3 region: CTSSVGGTGALQETQYF. CDR3 in DNA: TGTACCAGCAGCGTAGGTGGGACAGGGGCCCTCCAAGAGACCCAGTACTTC.